These 2 T cell receptor beta chains came from one sample sequenced in a study of T cells in localized non-small cell lung cancer. The data were produced by immunoSEQ multiplex PCR, yet TCRdb's version contains in-frame clones alone and is incomplete. The sample lists some 31,000 clones; about 80% were seen once. Sequences were derived from peripheral blood, sampled before any cancer treatment. These receptors all stem from a male donor at least 60 years old with stage II squamous cell lung carcinoma.

The chain is built from TRBV2 and TRBJ1-1; possibly TRBD1 for D (6 bases). CDR3 size: 14 residues. The V gene lost 4 bases and the J gene lost 0 bases, with 9 bases spanning the gap. Germline V gene lookup returns CDR1 SNHLY and CDR2 FYNNEI. CDR3 in amino acids: CASSANRVNTEAFF. The CDR3 region has the DNA TGTGCCAGCAGTGCTAACAGGGTGAACACTGAAGCTTTCTTT.

This clone has a single count. The rearrangement joins TRBV6-1 to TRBJ1-1; no clear D gene. V was clipped by 6 bases and J by 5 bases, with 7 bases between them. The CDR3 is made up of 11 amino acids. CDR1 is MNHNS, CDR2 SASEGT, per germline. This CDR3 is CASSAQTEAFF. The CDR3 DNA reads as TGTGCCAGCAGCGCCCAGACTGAAGCTTTCTTT.